This T cell receptor (beta chain) emerged from a study of graft-versus-host responses after intestinal transplantation. General study results and limits: Peak GvH clone levels in circulation were associated with early post-transplant HvG declines. Recipient marrow harbored GvH clones, some of which surfaced first in ileum or blood.

Clones were sequenced by immunoSEQ multiplex PCR, and TCRdb holds only the in-frame ones, with some missing. The sample has roughly 100,000 clones; more than 75% are singletons. With regard to this clone: The antigen is unknown.

Germline V gene data show CDR1 as SQVTM and CDR2 as ANQGSEA. V was pared by 4 bases and J by 2 bases, with 9 bases between. There are 12 residues in the CDR3. Sequences were derived from unstimulated CD4+ T cells sorted from spleen or lymph node cells, sampled before intestinal transplant. This TCR derives from a human donor who received an intestinal transplant. The V call is TRBV29-1, the J call TRBJ2-7; D remains ambiguous. The CDR3 nucleotides read TGCAGCGTTGTTGTCAGTACCTACGAGCAGTACTTC. As protein: CSVVVSTYEQYF.